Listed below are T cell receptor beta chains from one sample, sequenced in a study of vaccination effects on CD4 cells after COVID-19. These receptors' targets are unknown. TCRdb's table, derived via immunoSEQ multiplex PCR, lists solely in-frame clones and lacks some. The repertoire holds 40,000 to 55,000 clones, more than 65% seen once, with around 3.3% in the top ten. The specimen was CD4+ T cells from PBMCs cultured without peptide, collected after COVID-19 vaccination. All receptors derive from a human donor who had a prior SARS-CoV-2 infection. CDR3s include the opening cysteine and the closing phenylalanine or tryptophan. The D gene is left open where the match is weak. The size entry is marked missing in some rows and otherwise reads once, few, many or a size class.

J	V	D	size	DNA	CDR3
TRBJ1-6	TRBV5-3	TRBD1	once	TGTGCCAGAAGCTCGACTAAAAGGAAAAGGGACAGGAGCTCCTATAATTCACCCCTCCACTTT	CARSSTKRKRDRSSYNSPLHF
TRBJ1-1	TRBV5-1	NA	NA	TGCGCCAGCAGCTTGGTTCAGCGGGCTACTGAAGCTTTCTTT	CASSLVQRATEAFF
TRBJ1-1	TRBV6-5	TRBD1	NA	TGTGCCAGCAGTACACAGGGGGGGGGCACTGAAGCTTTCTTT	CASSTQGGGTEAFF
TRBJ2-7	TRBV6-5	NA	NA	TGTGCCAGCAGTTACTATAGGGGAAACTACGAGCAGTACTTC	CASSYYRGNYEQYF
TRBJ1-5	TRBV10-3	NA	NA	TGTGCCATCATGCGGGACCCCAATCAGCCCCAGCATTTT	CAIMRDPNQPQHF
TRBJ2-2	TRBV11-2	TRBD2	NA	TGTGCCAGCAGCCCTATAGCGGGAGGGAACACCGGGGAGCTGTTTTTT	CASSPIAGGNTGELFF
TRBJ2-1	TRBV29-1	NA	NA	TGCAGCGTAACAACTGACAGGCACAATGAGCAGTTCTTC	CSVTTDRHNEQFF
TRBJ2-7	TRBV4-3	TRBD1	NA	TGCGCCAGCAGCCATGGGACAGGGGGGGCGGGAGACTCCTACGAGCAGTACTTC	CASSHGTGGAGDSYEQYF
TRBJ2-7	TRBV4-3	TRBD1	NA	TGCGCCAGCAGCTACCGGGACAGGGGGCACGAGCAGTACTTC	CASSYRDRGHEQYF
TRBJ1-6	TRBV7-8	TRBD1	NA	TGTGCCAGCAGCTTAGCGGACAGGGGGCGCTCCTATAATTCACCCCTCCACTTT	CASSLADRGRSYNSPLHF
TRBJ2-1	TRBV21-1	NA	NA	TGTGCCAGCAGCAAAACGCATGAGCAGTTCTTC	CASSKTHEQFF